This T cell receptor beta chain stems from a study of synovial regulatory T cells in juvenile arthritis. Sequencing was performed with immunoSEQ multiplex PCR; in TCRdb, only in-frame clones are kept and a portion is missing. In all, the sample yields 9,700 or so clones. Of note for this clone: Its antigen remains unknown.

Donors were 11 juvenile idiopathic arthritis patients with active disease. Patients had median age around 12 years, range about 2.4-25. Study-wide results and limits: Blood Treg cells that were inflammation-associated showed lower TCR diversity than other blood Treg cells. Synovial Teff and blood CPL repertoires partially overlapped with iaTreg TCR repertoires, which were largely patient-private.

Germline CDR1 reads LNHNV; CDR2 reads YYDKDF (reference sequence). The CDR3 runs 12 residues. No DNA is listed. The sequenced sample was Treg cells from blood. Subset denoted: HLA-DR+ inflammation-associated blood Treg cells. V is TRBV15 and J is TRBJ2-3; as DNA is missing, the TRBD2 call by TCRdb cannot be tested. The receptor's source is a donor between 2 and 35 years old with juvenile idiopathic arthritis. CDR3 sequence: CATSSSADTQYF. Full variable domain (rest looked up from reference TRBV15 and TRBJ2-3): DAMVIQNPRYQVTQFGKPVTLSCSQTLNHNVMYWYQQKSSQAPKLLFHYYDKDFNNEADTPDNFQSRRPNTSFCFLDIRSPGLGDTAMYLCATSSSADTQYFGPGTRLTVL.